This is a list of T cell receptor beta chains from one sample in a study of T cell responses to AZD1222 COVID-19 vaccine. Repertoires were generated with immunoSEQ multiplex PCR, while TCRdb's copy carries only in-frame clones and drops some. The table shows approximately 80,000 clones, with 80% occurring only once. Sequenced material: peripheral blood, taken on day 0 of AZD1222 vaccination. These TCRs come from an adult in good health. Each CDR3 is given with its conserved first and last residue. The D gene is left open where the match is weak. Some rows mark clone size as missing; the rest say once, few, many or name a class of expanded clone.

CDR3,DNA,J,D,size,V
CASSEGHRVGNQPQHF,TGTGCCAGCAGTGAAGGCCACAGGGTGGGCAATCAGCCCCAGCATTTT,TRBJ1-5,NA,NA,TRBV27
CASSPPVLEDTQYF,TGTGCCAGCTCACCACCGGTTTTGGAAGATACGCAGTATTTT,TRBJ2-3,NA,NA,TRBV18
CASSSQRMNTEAFF,TGTGCCAGCTCCTCACAACGAATGAACACTGAAGCTTTCTTT,TRBJ1-1,NA,NA,TRBV21-1
CASRRLAGTYEQYF,TGTGCCAGCAGACGACTAGCGGGCACCTACGAGCAGTACTTC,TRBJ2-7,TRBD2,NA,TRBV6-5
CASRASGGYNEQFF,TGTGCCAGTAGGGCTAGCGGGGGATACAATGAGCAGTTCTTC,TRBJ2-1,TRBD2,NA,TRBV19
CASSLRGHETQYF,TGTGCCAGCAGCTTACGAGGTCACGAGACCCAGTACTTC,TRBJ2-5,NA,few,TRBV7-8
CASRDLQGNYGYTF,TGTGCCAGTAGAGATCTCCAGGGCAACTATGGCTACACCTTC,TRBJ1-2,NA,NA,TRBV19
CASSEQGYGYTF,TGTGCCAGCAGTGAACAGGGCTATGGCTACACCTTC,TRBJ1-2,NA,NA,TRBV6-4
CASSLGAIDGYTF,TGCGCCAGCAGCTTGGGAGCAATCGATGGCTACACCTTC,TRBJ1-2,NA,NA,TRBV5-1
CATSRSGRYSSGNTIYF,TGTGCCACCAGCAGATCTGGACGGTATTCCTCTGGAAACACCATATATTTT,TRBJ1-3,NA,NA,TRBV15
CAISGRGQDTDTQYF,TGTGCCATCAGTGGGAGGGGCCAGGACACAGATACGCAGTATTTT,TRBJ2-3,NA,NA,TRBV10-3
CASSPGGSKSYEQYF,TGTGCCAGCAGCCCAGGGGGAAGCAAATCCTACGAGCAGTACTTC,TRBJ2-7,TRBD1,NA,TRBV4-2
CASSQGGTGGQTQYF,TGTGCCAGCAGCCAGGGAGGGACAGGGGGTCAGACCCAGTACTTC,TRBJ2-5,TRBD1,NA,TRBV11-2
CASSQAGTVGNEKLFF,TGCGCCAGCAGCCAAGCCGGGACGGTGGGTAATGAAAAACTGTTTTTT,TRBJ1-4,NA,NA,TRBV4-1
CASSLGDRGLYF,TGTGCCAGCAGTTTAGGGGACAGGGGGCTTTACTTC,TRBJ2-5,TRBD1,NA,TRBV27
CASSPGSAYGYTF,TGTGCCAGCAGCCCGGGGAGCGCCTATGGCTACACCTTC,TRBJ1-2,NA,NA,TRBV6-5
CASSYRGDYEQYF,TGTGCCAGCAGTTACAGGGGGGACTACGAGCAGTACTTC,TRBJ2-7,NA,NA,TRBV6-5
CACRAGNTIYF,TGTGCCTGCAGGGCCGGAAACACCATATATTTT,TRBJ1-3,NA,NA,TRBV30